This T cell receptor beta chain was captured by sequencing in a study of T cell responses to AZD1222 COVID-19 vaccine. CDR1 is GTSNPN and CDR2 is SVGIG in the germline V gene (reference sequence). The V and J ends lost 2 bases and 0 bases, in that order; junction bases with no gene match: 4. The CDR3 is 15 residues long. TCRdb's table, derived via immunoSEQ multiplex PCR, lists solely in-frame clones and lacks some. The sample has more than 95,000 clones; about nine tenths are singletons. This rearrangement joins TRBV30 to TRBJ2-7; 10 bases agree with TRBD1. The source of this sequence is an adult who received the MenACWY meningococcal vaccine as a control. The sequencing here drew on peripheral blood, taken 28 days after the second dose of the MenACWY control vaccine. The CDR3 nucleotides read TGTGCCTGGAGTAGGGACAGGGGATACTCCTACGAGCAGTACTTC. Encoded protein: CAWSRDRGYSYEQYF.